Listed here are 2 T cell receptor beta chains from one sample, sequenced in a study of cytomegalovirus exposure and HLA in healthy donors. The PCR made use of 60 Vbeta and 13 Jbeta primers. Assay: immunoSEQ multiplex PCR; the TCRdb copy retains only in-frame clones and omits some. Here the sample spans under 200,000 clones, about 68% being singletons. Sequences were obtained from PBMCs. These receptor sequences come from a female donor in good health and CMV-seronegative.

Note on this clone: Distinct nucleotide sequences in the sample also encode this CDR3. The chain recombines TRBV14 with TRBJ2-7; TRBD1 agrees at 7 bases. The CDR3 has 15 residues. Germline trimming cut 3 bases from V and 5 bases from J; bases unmatched to any gene: 10. The germline V gene encodes CDR1 SGHDN and CDR2 FVKESK. This chain's CDR3 is CASSQVQGTLHEQYF. The DNA of the CDR3 is TGTGCCAGCAGCCAGGTACAGGGGACCCTCCACGAGCAGTACTTC.

The chain employs TRBV4-2 and TRBJ1-1; a possible D gene is TRBD1 (5 bases). The CDR3 totals 13 residues. Germline-derived CDR1 and CDR2 are LGHNA and YNFKEQ. Trimming left V 1 base short and J 2 bases short, with 5 bases between. Here the CDR3 reads CASSQGGNTEAFF. DNA of the CDR3: TGTGCCAGCAGCCAAGGGGGCAACACTGAAGCTTTCTTT.